This entry describes one T cell receptor beta chain. These data originate in a study of blood T cell repertoires in COVID-19. This CDR3 has 14 residues. V shed 11 bases and J shed 0 bases, with 13 bases lying between them. Germline V gene data show CDR1 as MDHEN and CDR2 as SYDVKM. Cohorts were based on clinical histories the participants reported. Repertoires were generated with immunoSEQ multiplex PCR, while TCRdb's copy carries only in-frame clones and drops some. Among about 320,000 clones, about 89% were seen once, and the ten largest hold 5.2%. This sequence joins TRBV28 and TRBJ1-4; the D gene is possibly TRBD1 (5 bases). The sample taken for sequencing was PBMCs or T cells enriched from blood (not recorded which). This sequence originates from a man aged 55 to 70 who had recovered from COVID-19. CDR3 nucleotide sequence: TGTGCCGGCGGGGGAGTTGCAACTAATGAAAAACTGTTTTTT. It codes for CAGGGVATNEKLFF.